The rows below give T cell receptor beta chains drawn from one sample of a study of T cell responses to AZD1222 COVID-19 vaccine. Method: immunoSEQ multiplex PCR; TCRdb's copy keeps in-frame clones and lacks some. Of approximately 100,000 clones in the sample, 90% were seen once. The source was peripheral blood, collected on day 0 of AZD1222 vaccination. These receptors were taken from an adult in good health. CDR3s include the opening cysteine and the closing phenylalanine or tryptophan. Each record gives: D gene, J gene, clone size, V gene, CDR3 DNA, CDR3 protein. A D gene is named only where the DNA matches it firmly. Not every row has a clone size; where given, it reads once, few, many or a size class.

D gene: NA; J gene: TRBJ1-1; clone size: once; V gene: TRBV2; CDR3 DNA: TGTGCCAGCAAAGTTGTTAGCCTGAACACTGAAGCTTTCTTT; CDR3 protein: CASKVVSLNTEAFF
D gene: NA; J gene: TRBJ1-5; clone size: once; V gene: TRBV6-5; CDR3 DNA: TGTGCCAGCAGCCCCAGGGTAACGGGCAATCAGCCCCAGCATTTT; CDR3 protein: CASSPRVTGNQPQHF
D gene: NA; J gene: TRBJ1-2; clone size: few; V gene: TRBV2; CDR3 DNA: TGTGCCAGCAGTTTTGAACGGGGGGCCTCTAACTATGGCTACACCTTC; CDR3 protein: CASSFERGASNYGYTF
D gene: NA; J gene: TRBJ2-6; clone size: NA; V gene: TRBV3-1/TRBV3-2; CDR3 DNA: TGTGCCAGCAGCCAAGTCCGGGCCGGGGGGCGCGGGGCCAACGTCCTGACTTTC; CDR3 protein: CASSQVRAGGRGANVLTF
D gene: TRBD1; J gene: TRBJ1-1; clone size: NA; V gene: TRBV7-7; CDR3 DNA: TGTGCCAGCAGCCCATTCCCCAGGGGGCGCGGGGCTGAAGCTTTCTTT; CDR3 protein: CASSPFPRGRGAEAFF
D gene: NA; J gene: TRBJ2-7; clone size: NA; V gene: TRBV19; CDR3 DNA: TGTGCCAGTAGCCCTAATGGGGGGTACGGCTACGAGCAGTACTTC; CDR3 protein: CASSPNGGYGYEQYF
D gene: NA; J gene: TRBJ2-7; clone size: NA; V gene: TRBV6-5; CDR3 DNA: TGTGCCAGCAGTTGGAATTCCTACGAGCAGTACTTC; CDR3 protein: CASSWNSYEQYF
D gene: NA; J gene: TRBJ1-6; clone size: NA; V gene: TRBV13; CDR3 DNA: TGTGCCAGCAGCGTTGGCTATAATAATTCACCCCTCCACTTT; CDR3 protein: CASSVGYNNSPLHF
D gene: NA; J gene: TRBJ1-3; clone size: once; V gene: TRBV9; CDR3 DNA: TGTGCCAGCAGCGCCTTGACAGGCGCCGGAAACACCATATATTTT; CDR3 protein: CASSALTGAGNTIYF
D gene: NA; J gene: TRBJ1-2; clone size: NA; V gene: TRBV12-3/TRBV12-4; CDR3 DNA: TGTGCCAGCAGCTCCATTCCGAACTATGGCTACACCTTC; CDR3 protein: CASSSIPNYGYTF
D gene: NA; J gene: TRBJ1-2; clone size: NA; V gene: TRBV5-1; CDR3 DNA: TGCGCCAGCAGCTTGGCCATTGGGTCTTCTAACTATGGCTACACCTTC; CDR3 protein: CASSLAIGSSNYGYTF
D gene: TRBD1; J gene: TRBJ1-2; clone size: NA; V gene: TRBV15; CDR3 DNA: TGTGCCACCAGCAGACAGAGACAGGGCCGCTACACCTTC; CDR3 protein: CATSRQRQGRYTF
D gene: TRBD2; J gene: TRBJ2-1; clone size: NA; V gene: TRBV28; CDR3 DNA: TGTGCCAGCAGTACCCGGACTAGTCACGATGAGCAGTTCTTC; CDR3 protein: CASSTRTSHDEQFF
D gene: NA; J gene: TRBJ1-2; clone size: once; V gene: TRBV28; CDR3 DNA: TGTGCCAGCAGTAACCAGTATGGCTACACCTTC; CDR3 protein: CASSNQYGYTF
D gene: NA; J gene: TRBJ1-1; clone size: NA; V gene: TRBV5-1; CDR3 DNA: TGCGCCAGCAGCTTGGACGGGGTTACTGAAGCTTTCTTT; CDR3 protein: CASSLDGVTEAFF
D gene: NA; J gene: TRBJ1-3; clone size: NA; V gene: TRBV6-5; CDR3 DNA: TGTGCCAGCAGCAGGGCCTCTGGAAACACCATATATTTT; CDR3 protein: CASSRASGNTIYF
D gene: TRBD2; J gene: TRBJ2-1; clone size: NA; V gene: TRBV7-3; CDR3 DNA: TGTGCCAGCAGCCACACTAGCGGGGGGGCCGATGAGCAGTTCTTC; CDR3 protein: CASSHTSGGADEQFF
D gene: TRBD1; J gene: TRBJ2-1; clone size: NA; V gene: TRBV6-6; CDR3 DNA: TGTGCCAGCAGTCTCCATGGGCCACGGACAGGGGTGGTCCGTGAGCAGTTCTTC; CDR3 protein: CASSLHGPRTGVVREQFF
D gene: NA; J gene: TRBJ2-7; clone size: NA; V gene: TRBV5-1; CDR3 DNA: TGCGCCAGCAGCTCCCAAGGGAAGGACTACGAGCAGTACTTC; CDR3 protein: CASSSQGKDYEQYF
D gene: NA; J gene: TRBJ2-7; clone size: NA; V gene: TRBV5-6; CDR3 DNA: TGTGCCAGCAGCCCAGGGGATCGAGACGAGCAGTACTTC; CDR3 protein: CASSPGDRDEQYF
D gene: TRBD1; J gene: TRBJ1-2; clone size: NA; V gene: TRBV5-6; CDR3 DNA: TGTGCCAGCAGCTCGGACAGGGAGTACTATGGCTACACCTTC; CDR3 protein: CASSSDREYYGYTF
D gene: NA; J gene: TRBJ2-7; clone size: NA; V gene: TRBV10-3; CDR3 DNA: TGTGCCATCAGTGAAGGGGGGCCTTATATCTACGAGCAGTACTTC; CDR3 protein: CAISEGGPYIYEQYF
D gene: NA; J gene: TRBJ2-1; clone size: NA; V gene: TRBV18; CDR3 DNA: TGTGCCAGCTCACCATGGAATGTGGGGGGCCCGGATGAGCAGTTCTTC; CDR3 protein: CASSPWNVGGPDEQFF
D gene: NA; J gene: TRBJ1-4; clone size: NA; V gene: TRBV6-1; CDR3 DNA: TGTGCCAGCAGTGACCCGGATCCAGCCCCTGAAAAACTGTTTTTT; CDR3 protein: CASSDPDPAPEKLFF
D gene: TRBD1; J gene: TRBJ1-3; clone size: NA; V gene: TRBV18; CDR3 DNA: TGTGCCAGCTCACCGGACCCAGGGGGAGTCTCCTCTGGAAACACCATATATTTT; CDR3 protein: CASSPDPGGVSSGNTIYF
D gene: NA; J gene: TRBJ2-7; clone size: NA; V gene: TRBV28; CDR3 DNA: TGTGCCAGCAGTTTACTCCGTTACCCGACCTACGAGCAGTACTTC; CDR3 protein: CASSLLRYPTYEQYF
D gene: NA; J gene: TRBJ1-4; clone size: NA; V gene: TRBV4-1; CDR3 DNA: TGCGCCAGCAGCTCTAGCGGGGGGCACGGTGAAAAACTGTTTTTT; CDR3 protein: CASSSSGGHGEKLFF
D gene: NA; J gene: TRBJ1-1; clone size: once; V gene: TRBV9; CDR3 DNA: TGTGCCAGCAGCGGCAGGGTTAACACTGAAGCTTTCTTT; CDR3 protein: CASSGRVNTEAFF
D gene: NA; J gene: TRBJ1-2; clone size: NA; V gene: TRBV13; CDR3 DNA: TGTGCCAGCAGCTTAGGAGTGGCCAGGCCAGGCTATGGCTACACCTTC; CDR3 protein: CASSLGVARPGYGYTF
D gene: TRBD1; J gene: TRBJ2-3; clone size: few; V gene: TRBV5-5; CDR3 DNA: TGTGCCAGCAGACCTGGGACAGGGGCAGATACGCAGTATTTT; CDR3 protein: CASRPGTGADTQYF
D gene: NA; J gene: TRBJ1-4; clone size: NA; V gene: TRBV28; CDR3 DNA: TGTGCCAGCAGTCCCTTGGCAACTAATGAAAAACTGTTTTTT; CDR3 protein: CASSPLATNEKLFF
D gene: TRBD1; J gene: TRBJ2-7; clone size: NA; V gene: TRBV28; CDR3 DNA: TGTGCCAGCAGTATGACAGGGAGTAGTATCTACGAGCAGTACTTC; CDR3 protein: CASSMTGSSIYEQYF
D gene: NA; J gene: TRBJ2-2; clone size: NA; V gene: TRBV29-1; CDR3 DNA: TGCAGCGCCCCAGGGGACACCGGGGAGCTGTTTTTT; CDR3 protein: CSAPGDTGELFF